The TCR beta chain described here comes from a study of CD8+CD57+ T cells in acquired aplastic anemia. Study context: Healthy donor CD4+ samples were sequenced to a depth that averaged about 10.8 million reads.

This clonotype was picked up a small number of times. Trimming removed 3 bases from V and 5 bases from J; junction bases left unmatched: 8. CDR3 size: 15 residues. Germline V gene sequence: CDR1 KGHDR, CDR2 SFDVKD. Genomic DNA templated the TCR beta VDJ and CDR3 profiling. TCRdb called the reads again in MiXCR, with one record for every CDR3 protein. The sample shows about 160,000 distinct CDR3 sequences, around 45% of them seen only once. V gene TRBV24-1 combines with J gene TRBJ2-5; 7 positions agree with TRBD1. The origin of this receptor is a human donor in good health. The material sequenced was sorted CD4+, CD8+, or CD8+CD57+ T cells (not recorded which) from PBMCs. As DNA, the CDR3 is TGTGCCACCAGTGATCCGACAGGGTCGGGGGAGACCCAGTACTTC. It is translated as CATSDPTGSGETQYF.